The following is a T cell receptor (beta chain) sequence with its context. This clone has more than one count but fewer than ten. This clone's antigen is unknown. Base quality data are lacking; no much larger clone is found one base away. The donors were healthy, HIV-negative adults with no recently reported acute infections or vaccinations. Only Caucasian adults living in Nashville, Tennessee, USA were represented among the donors. CD8 memory samples were composed of magnetically selected CD45RO+ cells combined with CCR7-negative CD45RA+ effector memory (TemRA) cells. After blood collection by leukapheresis, PBMCs were isolated using Ficoll-Histopaque density gradient centrifugation and then cryopreserved in the vapor phase of liquid nitrogen. Purity and quantity of every magnetically sorted T cell population were checked by analytical flow cytometry. Each sorted fraction had its genomic DNA isolated and then quantified by UV absorbance on a Nanodrop 2000c.

TCR CDR3 regions were amplified from genomic DNA by multiplex PCR using the deep immunoSEQ assay. Genomic DNA extracted from each cell subset was distributed evenly over all wells of several immunoSEQ 96-well plates, and each plate served as one replicate. Each replicate PCR for sorted subsets received roughly 0.2 ug genomic DNA, equal to about 30,000 T cell genomes. The purified libraries were quantified using a Qubit 3.0 fluorometer, sized with a Bioanalyzer 2100, and then quantified again using the KAPA Library Quantification kit. Every immunoSEQ 96-well plate was sequenced on a separate single-read 150-cycle Illumina NextSeq 550 flow cell. As for how the authors treated the data: Because the immunoSEQ output held only junctional sequences and lacked quality scores, the filtering could not match the filtering applied to full-length reads. To assign V/J genes and CDR3, sequences were annotated against IMGT germline references using PyIR, a Python wrapper for IgBLAST v1.9. Reads with weak V/J assignments (E-value above 1e-6), missing CDR3, stop codons, out-of-frame junctions, or ambiguous translated residues were removed. V3J clonotypes were defined as sequences sharing an identical inferred V gene, J gene, and CDR3 amino acid sequence. The percentage overlap between two repertoires was calculated by dividing the number of shared unique clonotypes by the size of the smaller repertoire. Repertoire richness was assessed with RTK rarefaction, the Chao1 estimator, and Recon v2.1 estimates of unobserved clonotypes. Generation probabilities for all TCRbeta clonotypes obtained by the gDNA method from a few donors were computed using OLGA. The table was pulled from immuneACCESS by TCRdb, which kept in-frame rearrangements only. Such tables lose some clones; where checked, under half of the loss comes from unresolved V genes, and the rest has no known cause. That table supplies the V and J calls and clone size; D and trimming were determined from the DNA. The sample yields approximately 87,000 clones; about 65% were counted once. In total, the top ten clones hold roughly 56% of the sample.

The data originate from a study of shared clonotypes between healthy human individuals (dated by TCRdb to 2020 to 2021). About the investigation overall: A few men and a couple of women, aged 18 to 49 years, made up the cohort. Per donor, three plates each were used for CD4 naive and CD4 memory, two for CD8 naive, and one for CD8 memory. Each donor's leukapheresis produced roughly between roughly 0.94 and 9.5 billion PBMCs. Blood TCR repertoires of four to six healthy adults were deeply sequenced to estimate repertoire size and the extent of clonotype sharing between individuals. Libraries were prepared and TCR repertoires were sequenced by different laboratories using diverse techniques, in order to increase sequencing depth and limit assay-specific biases.

The paper as a whole reports these results and caveats: Naive subsets generally had larger estimated clonotype richness than memory subsets. Based on pairwise subsampling, the degree of clonotype sharing among donors was expected to be affected by sequencing depth. Sampling was restricted to blood, and TCR repertoires in tissue are likely to differ from TCR repertoires in blood. Compared with non-shared clonotypes, clonotypes shared by all four sorted-subset donors had higher generation probabilities. Because the study included only a small number of donors, the genetic and exposure-history diversity represented was limited. Incomplete sequencing was indicated by rarefaction of sorted-subset datasets, despite the large sequencing depth. Roughly 5% of naive CD4, 3.5% of naive CD8, 2.3% of memory CD4, and 0.4% of memory CD8 clonotypes were shared across several donors.

The receptor was isolated from a man aged 30 to 39 in good health. The sequenced material came from memory CD8+ T cells sorted from blood. The sample's cell subset or site label, decoded: CD45RO+ cells pooled with CCR7-negative TemRA cells.

The DNA reads TGTGCCAGCAGCTTAGGGCGGGGGGCACACACAGATACGCAGTATTTT. This sequence encodes CASSLGRGAHTDTQYF. The chain joins TRBV11-2 to TRBJ2-3; 8 bases in the junction line up with TRBD2. The germline V end is reduced by 1 base and the J end by 2 bases; junction bases left unmatched: 5. CDR1 SGHAT and CDR2 FQNNGV were looked up in the germline V gene. Its CDR3 holds 16 amino acids, cysteine through phenylalanine. The DNA shown is the 48-base CDR3, in frame from base 1.